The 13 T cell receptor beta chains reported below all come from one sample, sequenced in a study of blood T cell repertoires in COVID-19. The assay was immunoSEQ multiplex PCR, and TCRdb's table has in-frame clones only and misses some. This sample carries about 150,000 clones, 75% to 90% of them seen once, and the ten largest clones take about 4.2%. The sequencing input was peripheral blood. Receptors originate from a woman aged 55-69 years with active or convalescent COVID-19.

CDR3 DNA: TGTGCCAGCATGACAGGGAGGACCATATATTTT. Translating it yields CASMTGRTIYF. V and J are TRBV6-5 and TRBJ1-3; 7 nucleotides agree with TRBD1. V lost 7 bases, J lost 10 bases, and 4 bases stayed unmatched. Germline CDR1 MNHEY, CDR2 SVGAGI. The CDR3 is 11 amino acids.

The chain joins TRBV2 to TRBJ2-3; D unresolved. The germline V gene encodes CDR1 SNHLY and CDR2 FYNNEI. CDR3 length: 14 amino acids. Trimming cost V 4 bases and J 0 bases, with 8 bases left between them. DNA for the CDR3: TGTGCCAGCAGTGCGGTTCCTAGCACAGATACGCAGTATTTT. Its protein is CASSAVPSTDTQYF.

Here the CDR3 DNA reads TGTGCCAGCAGCTTCGGGAACGAGCAGTACTTC. Its translation is CASSFGNEQYF. The rearrangement joins TRBV11-2 to TRBJ2-7, with TRBD2 as a possible D gene (5 bases). Germline V gives CDR1 SGHAT, CDR2 FQNNGV. The CDR3 runs to 11 residues. Trimming cost V 3 bases and J 5 bases, with 5 bases left between them.

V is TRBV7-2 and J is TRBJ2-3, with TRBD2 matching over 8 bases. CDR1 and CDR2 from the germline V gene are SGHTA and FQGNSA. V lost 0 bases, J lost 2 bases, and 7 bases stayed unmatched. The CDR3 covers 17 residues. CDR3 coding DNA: TGTGCCAGCAGCTTAGCGCGGGCGGGGGGCCTCACAGATACGCAGTATTTT. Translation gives CASSLARAGGLTDTQYF.

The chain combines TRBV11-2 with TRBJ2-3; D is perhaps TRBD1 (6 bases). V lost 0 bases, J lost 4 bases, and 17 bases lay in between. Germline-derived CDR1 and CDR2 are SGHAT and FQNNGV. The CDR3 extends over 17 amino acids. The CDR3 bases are TGTGCCAGCAGCTTAGATGAGGGGACATCTTCCTCAGATACGCAGTATTTT. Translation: CASSLDEGTSSSDTQYF.

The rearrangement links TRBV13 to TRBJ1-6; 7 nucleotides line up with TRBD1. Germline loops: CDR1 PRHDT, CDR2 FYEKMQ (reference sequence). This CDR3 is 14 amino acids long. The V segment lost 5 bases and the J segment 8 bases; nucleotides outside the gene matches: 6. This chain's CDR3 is CASSADRRDSPLHF. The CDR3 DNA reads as TGTGCCAGCAGCGCGGACAGGCGCGATTCACCCCTCCACTTT. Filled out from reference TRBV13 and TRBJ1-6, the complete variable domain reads AAGVIQSPRHLIKEKRETATLKCYPIPRHDTVYWYQQGPGQDPQFLISFYEKMQSDKGSIPDRFSAQQFSDYHSELNMSSLELGDSALYFCASSADRRDSPLHFGNGTRLTVT.

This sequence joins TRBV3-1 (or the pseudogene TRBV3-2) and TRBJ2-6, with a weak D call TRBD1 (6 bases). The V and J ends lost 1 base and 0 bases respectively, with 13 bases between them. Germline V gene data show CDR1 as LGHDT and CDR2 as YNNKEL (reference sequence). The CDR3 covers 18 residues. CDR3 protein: CASSQVGQGFSGANVLTF. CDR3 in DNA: TGTGCCAGCAGCCAAGTGGGACAAGGTTTCTCTGGGGCCAACGTCCTGACTTTC.

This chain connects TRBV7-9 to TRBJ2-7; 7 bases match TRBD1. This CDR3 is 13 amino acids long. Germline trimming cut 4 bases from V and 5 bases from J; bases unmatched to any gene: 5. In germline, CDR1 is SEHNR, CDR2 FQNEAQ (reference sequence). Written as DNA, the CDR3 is TGTGCCAGCAGCTACAGGGGCAGGAACGAGCAGTACTTC. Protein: CASSYRGRNEQYF.

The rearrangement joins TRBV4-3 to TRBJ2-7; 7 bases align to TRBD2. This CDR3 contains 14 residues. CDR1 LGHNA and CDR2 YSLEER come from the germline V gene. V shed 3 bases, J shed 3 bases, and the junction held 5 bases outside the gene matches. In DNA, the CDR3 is TGCGCCAGCAGCCAGAACGGGGGGAGCTACGAGCAGTACTTC. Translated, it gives CASSQNGGSYEQYF.

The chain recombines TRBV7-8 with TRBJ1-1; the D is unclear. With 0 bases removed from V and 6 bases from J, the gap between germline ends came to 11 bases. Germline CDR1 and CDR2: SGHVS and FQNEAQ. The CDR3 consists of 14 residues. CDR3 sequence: CASSLAPGYAEAFF. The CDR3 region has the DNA TGTGCCAGCAGCTTAGCCCCGGGGTACGCTGAAGCTTTCTTT. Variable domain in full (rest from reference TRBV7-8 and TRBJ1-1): GAGVSQSPRYKVAKRGQDVALRCDPISGHVSLFWYQQALGQGPEFLTYFQNEAQLDKSGLPSDRFFAERPEGSVSTLKIQRTQQEDSAVYLCASSLAPGYAEAFFGQGTRLTVV.

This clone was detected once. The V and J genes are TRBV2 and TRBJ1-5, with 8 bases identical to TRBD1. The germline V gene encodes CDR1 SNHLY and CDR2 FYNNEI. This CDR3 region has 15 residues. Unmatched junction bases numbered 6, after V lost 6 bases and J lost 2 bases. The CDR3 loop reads CASSETGVGNQPQHF. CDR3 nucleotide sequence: TGTGCCAGCAGCGAGACAGGGGTGGGCAATCAGCCCCAGCATTTT.

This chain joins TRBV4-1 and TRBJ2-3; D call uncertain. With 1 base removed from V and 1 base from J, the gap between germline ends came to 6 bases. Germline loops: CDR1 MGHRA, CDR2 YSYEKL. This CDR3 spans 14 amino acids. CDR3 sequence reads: CASSQVVGTDTQYF. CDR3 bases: TGCGCCAGCAGCCAAGTAGTCGGCACAGATACGCAGTATTTT.

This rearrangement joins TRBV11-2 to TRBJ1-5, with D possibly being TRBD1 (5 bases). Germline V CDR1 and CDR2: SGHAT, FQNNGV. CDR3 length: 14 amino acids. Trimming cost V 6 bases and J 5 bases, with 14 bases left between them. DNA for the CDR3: TGTGCCAGCAGTCTTAGAGGGACTCATCAGCCCCAGCATTTT. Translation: CASSLRGTHQPQHF.